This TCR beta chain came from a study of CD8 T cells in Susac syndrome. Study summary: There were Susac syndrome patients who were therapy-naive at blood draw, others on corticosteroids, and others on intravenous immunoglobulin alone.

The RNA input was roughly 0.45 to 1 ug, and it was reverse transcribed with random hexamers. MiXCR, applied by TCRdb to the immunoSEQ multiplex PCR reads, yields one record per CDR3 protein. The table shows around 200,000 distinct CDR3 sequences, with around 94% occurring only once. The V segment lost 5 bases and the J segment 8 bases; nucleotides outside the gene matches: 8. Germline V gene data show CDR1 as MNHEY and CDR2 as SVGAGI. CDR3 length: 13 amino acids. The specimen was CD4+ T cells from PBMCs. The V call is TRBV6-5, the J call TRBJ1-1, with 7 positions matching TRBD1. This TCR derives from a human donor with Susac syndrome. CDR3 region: CASSIGQVSEAFF. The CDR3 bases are TGTGCCAGCAGTATCGGACAGGTATCCGAAGCTTTCTTT.